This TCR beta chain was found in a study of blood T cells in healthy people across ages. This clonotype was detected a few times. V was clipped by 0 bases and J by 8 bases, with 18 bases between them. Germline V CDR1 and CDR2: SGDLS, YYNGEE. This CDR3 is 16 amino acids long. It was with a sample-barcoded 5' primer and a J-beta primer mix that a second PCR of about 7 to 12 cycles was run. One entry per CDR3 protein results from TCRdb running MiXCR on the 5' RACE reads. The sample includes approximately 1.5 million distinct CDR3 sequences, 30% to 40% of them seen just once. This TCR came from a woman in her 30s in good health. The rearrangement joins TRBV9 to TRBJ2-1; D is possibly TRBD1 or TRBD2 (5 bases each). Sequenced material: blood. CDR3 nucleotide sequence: TGTGCCAGCAGCGTAGCTTCCGGGGCCCAAGCTCATGAGCAGTTCTTC. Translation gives CASSVASGAQAHEQFF.